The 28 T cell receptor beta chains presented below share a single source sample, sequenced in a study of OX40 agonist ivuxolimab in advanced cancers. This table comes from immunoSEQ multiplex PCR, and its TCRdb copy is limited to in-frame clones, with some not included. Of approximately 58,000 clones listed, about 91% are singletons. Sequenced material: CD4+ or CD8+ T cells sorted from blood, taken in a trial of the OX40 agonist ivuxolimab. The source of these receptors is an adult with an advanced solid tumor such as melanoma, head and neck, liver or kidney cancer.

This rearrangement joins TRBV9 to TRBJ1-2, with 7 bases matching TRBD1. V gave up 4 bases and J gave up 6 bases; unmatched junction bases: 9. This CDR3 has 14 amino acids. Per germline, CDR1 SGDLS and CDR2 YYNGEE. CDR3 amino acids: CASSQRDSLNGYTF. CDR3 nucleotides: TGTGCCAGCAGCCAACGGGACAGCTTAAATGGCTACACCTTC. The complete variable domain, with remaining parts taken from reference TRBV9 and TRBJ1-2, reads DSGVTQTPKHLITATGQRVTLRCSPRSGDLSVYWYQQSLDQGLQFLIQYYNGEERAKGNILERFSAQQFPDLHSELNLSSLELGDSALYFCASSQRDSLNGYTFGSGTRLTVV.

This CDR3 reads CASSIGGLAGENEQFF. CDR3 nucleotide sequence: TGTGCCAGTAGTATAGGAGGACTAGCGGGAGAAAATGAGCAGTTCTTC. The V gene is TRBV19, the J gene TRBJ2-1; 13 nucleotides match TRBD2. CDR3 length equals 16 residues. With V trimmed by 1 base and J by 7 bases, 4 bases remained unmatched. Germline V lookup: CDR1 LNHDA, CDR2 SQIVND (reference sequence).

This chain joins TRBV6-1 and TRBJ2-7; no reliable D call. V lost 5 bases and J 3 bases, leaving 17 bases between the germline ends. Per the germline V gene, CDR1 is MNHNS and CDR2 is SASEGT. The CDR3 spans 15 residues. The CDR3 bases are TGTGCCAGCAGTAGCAGAGACACACAACTCTACGAGCAGTACTTC. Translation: CASSSRDTQLYEQYF.

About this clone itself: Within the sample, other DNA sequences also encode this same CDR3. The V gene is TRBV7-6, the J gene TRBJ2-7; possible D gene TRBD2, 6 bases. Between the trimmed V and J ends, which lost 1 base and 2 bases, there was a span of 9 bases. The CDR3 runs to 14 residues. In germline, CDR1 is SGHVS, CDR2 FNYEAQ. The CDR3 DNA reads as TGTGCCAGCAGCTTAGGTACGGGGGCCTACGAGCAGTACTTC. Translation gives CASSLGTGAYEQYF.

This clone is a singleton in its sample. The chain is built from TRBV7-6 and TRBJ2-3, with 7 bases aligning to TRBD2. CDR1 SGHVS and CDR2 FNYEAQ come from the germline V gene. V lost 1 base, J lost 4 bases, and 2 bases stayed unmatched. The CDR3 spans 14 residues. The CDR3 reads CASSLGLAADTQYF. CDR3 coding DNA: TGTGCCAGCAGCTTAGGACTAGCCGCAGATACGCAGTATTTT.

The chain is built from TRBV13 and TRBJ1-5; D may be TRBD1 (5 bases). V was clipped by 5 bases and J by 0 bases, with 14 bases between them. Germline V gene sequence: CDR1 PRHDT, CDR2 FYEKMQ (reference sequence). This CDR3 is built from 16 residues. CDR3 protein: CASSQGRTYSNQPQHF. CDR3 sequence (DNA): TGTGCCAGCAGCCAAGGACGGACATATAGCAATCAGCCCCAGCATTTT.

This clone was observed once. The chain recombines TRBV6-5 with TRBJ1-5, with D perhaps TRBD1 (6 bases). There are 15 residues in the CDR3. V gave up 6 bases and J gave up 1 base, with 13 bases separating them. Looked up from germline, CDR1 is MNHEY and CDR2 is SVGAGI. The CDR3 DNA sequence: TGTGCCAGCAGCCCCTCCGGGACAAGCAATCAGCCCCAGCATTTT. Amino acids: CASSPSGTSNQPQHF.

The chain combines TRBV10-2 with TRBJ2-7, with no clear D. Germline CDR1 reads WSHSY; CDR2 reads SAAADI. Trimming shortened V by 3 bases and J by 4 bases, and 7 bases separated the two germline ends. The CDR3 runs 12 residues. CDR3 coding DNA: TGCGCCAGCAGTGAAACCGGGTACGAGCAGTACTTC. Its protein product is CASSETGYEQYF.

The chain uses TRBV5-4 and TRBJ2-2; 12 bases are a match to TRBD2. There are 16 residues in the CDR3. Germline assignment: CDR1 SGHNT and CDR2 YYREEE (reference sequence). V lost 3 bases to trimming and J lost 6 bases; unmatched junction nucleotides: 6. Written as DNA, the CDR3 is TGTGCCAGCAGCTCTCCGGGACTAGCGGGTTCCGGGGAGCTGTTTTTT. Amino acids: CASSSPGLAGSGELFF.

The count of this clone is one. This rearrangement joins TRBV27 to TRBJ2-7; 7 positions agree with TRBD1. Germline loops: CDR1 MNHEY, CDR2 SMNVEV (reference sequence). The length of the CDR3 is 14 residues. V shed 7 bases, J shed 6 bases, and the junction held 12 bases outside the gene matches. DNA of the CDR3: TGTGCCAGCACCCAAGGGGGACAGAGGGGCGAGCAGTACTTC. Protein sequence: CASTQGGQRGEQYF.

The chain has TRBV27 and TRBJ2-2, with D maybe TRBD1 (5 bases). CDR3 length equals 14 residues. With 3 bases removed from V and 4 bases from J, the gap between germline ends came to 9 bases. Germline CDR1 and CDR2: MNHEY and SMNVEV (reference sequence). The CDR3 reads CASSFIRGTGELFF. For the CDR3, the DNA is TGTGCCAGCAGTTTTATAAGGGGCACCGGGGAGCTGTTTTTT.

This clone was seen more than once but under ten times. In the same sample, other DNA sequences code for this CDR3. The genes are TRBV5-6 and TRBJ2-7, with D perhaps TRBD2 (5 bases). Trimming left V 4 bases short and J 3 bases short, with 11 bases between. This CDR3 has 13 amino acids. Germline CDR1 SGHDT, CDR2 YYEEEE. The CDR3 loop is CASSPGLSYEQYF. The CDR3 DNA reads TGTGCCAGCAGCCCAGGACTTAGCTACGAGCAGTACTTC.

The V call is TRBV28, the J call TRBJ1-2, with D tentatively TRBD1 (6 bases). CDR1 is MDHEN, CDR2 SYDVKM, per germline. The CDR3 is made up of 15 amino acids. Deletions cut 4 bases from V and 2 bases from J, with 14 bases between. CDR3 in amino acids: CASSSYRVANYGYTF. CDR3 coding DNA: TGTGCCAGCAGTTCCTACAGGGTAGCCAACTATGGCTACACCTTC.

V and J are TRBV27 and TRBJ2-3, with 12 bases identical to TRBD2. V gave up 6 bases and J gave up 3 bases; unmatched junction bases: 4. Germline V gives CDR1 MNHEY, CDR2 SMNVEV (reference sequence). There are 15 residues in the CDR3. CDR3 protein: CASSRLAGATDTQYF. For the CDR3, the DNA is TGTGCCAGCAGCAGACTAGCGGGAGCAACAGATACGCAGTATTTT.

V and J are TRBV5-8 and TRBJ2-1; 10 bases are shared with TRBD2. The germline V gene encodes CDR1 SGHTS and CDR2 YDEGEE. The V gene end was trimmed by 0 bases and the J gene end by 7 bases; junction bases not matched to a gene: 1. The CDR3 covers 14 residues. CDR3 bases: TGTGCCAGCAGCTTGGGACTAGCGGGTAATGAGCAGTTCTTC. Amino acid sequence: CASSLGLAGNEQFF.

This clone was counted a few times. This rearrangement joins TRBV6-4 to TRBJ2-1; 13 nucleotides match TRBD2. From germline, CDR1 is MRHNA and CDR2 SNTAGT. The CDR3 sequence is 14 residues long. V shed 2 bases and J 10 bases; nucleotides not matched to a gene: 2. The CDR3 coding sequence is TGTGCCAGCAGTGACGGACTAGCGGGAGACGAGCAGTTCTTC. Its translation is CASSDGLAGDEQFF.

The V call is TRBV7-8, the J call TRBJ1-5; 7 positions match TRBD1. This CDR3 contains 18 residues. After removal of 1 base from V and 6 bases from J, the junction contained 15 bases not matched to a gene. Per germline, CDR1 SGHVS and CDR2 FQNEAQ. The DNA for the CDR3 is TGTGCCAGCAGCTTAGAACGACTTGGGACAGCTTTAGGTCAGCCCCAGCATTTT. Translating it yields CASSLERLGTALGQPQHF.

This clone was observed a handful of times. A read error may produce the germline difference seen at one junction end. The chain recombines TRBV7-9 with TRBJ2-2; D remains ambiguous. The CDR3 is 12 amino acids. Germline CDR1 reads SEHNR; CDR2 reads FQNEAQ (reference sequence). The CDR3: CASSLDTGELFF. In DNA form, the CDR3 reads TGTGCCAGCAGTTTAGACACCGGGGAGCTGTTTTTT.

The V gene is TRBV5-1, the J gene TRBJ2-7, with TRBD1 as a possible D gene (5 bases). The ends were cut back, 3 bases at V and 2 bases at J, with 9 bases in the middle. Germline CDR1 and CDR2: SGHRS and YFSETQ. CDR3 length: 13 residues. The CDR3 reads CASSYDRAYEQYF. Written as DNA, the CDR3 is TGCGCCAGCAGCTACGACAGAGCCTACGAGCAGTACTTC.

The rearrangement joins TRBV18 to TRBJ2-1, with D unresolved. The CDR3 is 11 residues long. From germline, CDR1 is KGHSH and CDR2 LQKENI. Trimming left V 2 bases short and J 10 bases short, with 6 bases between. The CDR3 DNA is TGTGCCAGCTCACCAGGCGAAGAGCAGTTCTTC. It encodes CASSPGEEQFF.

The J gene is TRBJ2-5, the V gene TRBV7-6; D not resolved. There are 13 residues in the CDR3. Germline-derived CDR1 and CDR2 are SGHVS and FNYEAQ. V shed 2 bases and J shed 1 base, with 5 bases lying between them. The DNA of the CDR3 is TGTGCCAGCAGCTTAAACAGCCAAGAGACCCAGTACTTC. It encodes CASSLNSQETQYF. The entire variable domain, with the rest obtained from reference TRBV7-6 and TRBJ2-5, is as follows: GAGVSQSPRYKVTKRGQDVALRCDPISGHVSLYWYRQALGQGPEFLTYFNYEAQQDKSGLPNDRFSAERPEGSISTLTIQRTEQRDSAMYRCASSLNSQETQYFGPGTRLLVL.

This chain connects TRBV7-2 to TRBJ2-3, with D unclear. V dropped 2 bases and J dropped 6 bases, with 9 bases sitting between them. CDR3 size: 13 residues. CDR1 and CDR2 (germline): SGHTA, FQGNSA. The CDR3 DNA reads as TGTGCCAGCAGCTTACTTGATCACGATACGCAGTATTTT. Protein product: CASSLLDHDTQYF.

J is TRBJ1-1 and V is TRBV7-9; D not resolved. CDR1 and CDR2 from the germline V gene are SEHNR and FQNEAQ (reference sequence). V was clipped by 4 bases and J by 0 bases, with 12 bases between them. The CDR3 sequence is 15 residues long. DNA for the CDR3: TGTGCCAGCAGCTCACCCGCTTCGCTGAACACTGAAGCTTTCTTT. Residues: CASSSPASLNTEAFF.

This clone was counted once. The chain's CDR3 is CASSQTSGSLETQYF. CDR3 nucleotide sequence: TGTGCCAGCAGCCAGACTAGCGGGAGTTTGGAGACCCAGTACTTC. The chain recombines TRBV6-5 with TRBJ2-5, with 12 bases identical to TRBD2. Losses at the gene ends were 6 bases for V and 5 bases for J; bases not matched to a gene: 7. This CDR3 comprises 15 residues. Germline V gene sequence: CDR1 MNHEY, CDR2 SVGAGI.

CDR3 residues: CASSPGQGVDEQYF. The CDR3 DNA reads as TGTGCCAGCAGCCCAGGACAGGGGGTCGACGAGCAGTACTTC. The V and J genes are TRBV7-3 and TRBJ2-7, with 10 bases identical to TRBD1. V lost 5 bases to trimming and J lost 5 bases; unmatched junction nucleotides: 6. This CDR3 has 14 residues. CDR1 is SGHTA, CDR2 FQGTGA, per germline.

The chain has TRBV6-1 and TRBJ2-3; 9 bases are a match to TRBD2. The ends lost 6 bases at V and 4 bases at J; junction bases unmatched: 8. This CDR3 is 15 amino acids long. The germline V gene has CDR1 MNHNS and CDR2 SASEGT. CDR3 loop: CASRPGTSIPDTQYF. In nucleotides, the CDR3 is TGTGCCAGCAGACCAGGGACTAGCATCCCAGATACGCAGTATTTT.

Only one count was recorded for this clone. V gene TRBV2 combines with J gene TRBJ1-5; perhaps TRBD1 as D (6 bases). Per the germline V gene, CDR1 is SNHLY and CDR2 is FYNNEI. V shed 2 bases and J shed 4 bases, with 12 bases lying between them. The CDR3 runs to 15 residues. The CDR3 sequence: CASSEQGQINQPQHF. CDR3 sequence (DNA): TGTGCCAGCAGTGAACAGGGGCAAATTAATCAGCCCCAGCATTTT.

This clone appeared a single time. DNA of the CDR3: TGTGCCAGCAGTGAAAGGGTCGAGACCCAGTACTTC. Encoded protein: CASSERVETQYF. The gene calls are TRBV6-1 and TRBJ2-5; D ambiguous. The CDR3 totals 12 residues. Trimming removed 2 bases at V and 5 bases at J, with 6 bases between. Germline-derived CDR1 and CDR2 are MNHNS and SASEGT.